Listed below are T cell receptor beta chains from one sample, sequenced in a study of T cells after yellow fever vaccination. TCRdb reprocessed the 5' RACE reads with MiXCR, giving one entry per CDR3 protein. The profile covers around 600,000 distinct CDR3 sequences, with around an eighth appearing a single time and 15% taken by the ten largest. The sequencing used PBMCs, collected on the day of the yellow fever booster vaccination. These receptors all stem from a man aged 30 to 39 who received the YFV17D yellow fever vaccine. Both conserved end residues are part of each CDR3. A D gene is named only where the DNA matches it firmly. Clone size, where shown, is once, few, many, or a class for clones that have expanded.

-	TRBV27	few	TRBJ1-1	TGTGCCAGCAGTTTAAAAGCCAGAAACACTGAAGCTTTCTTT	CASSLKARNTEAFF
TRBD1	TRBV7-8	few	TRBJ2-4	TGTGCCAGCAGCAACCGGGACAGGGGTTCCAAAAACATTCAGTACTTC	CASSNRDRGSKNIQYF
-	TRBV10-3	many	TRBJ2-2	TGTGCCATCAGCGCCCAAGGAGGCGCGAACACCGGGGAGCTGTTTTTT	CAISAQGGANTGELFF
-	TRBV29-1	few	TRBJ2-7	TGCAGCGTTGCAGCGGCCACGGGCGAGCAGTACTTC	CSVAAATGEQYF
-	TRBV2	-	TRBJ2-2	TGTGCCAGCAGAATTAGGCAGGCGAACACCGGGGAGCTGTTTTTT	CASRIRQANTGELFF
-	TRBV7-2	few	TRBJ2-2	TGTGCCAGCCGGGCTCAGCGAACCGGGGAGCTGTTTTTT	CASRAQRTGELFF
-	TRBV5-1	few	TRBJ2-5	TGCGCCAGCAGCTTGGAGCACCCAGCCCAGGAGACCCAGTACTTC	CASSLEHPAQETQYF
TRBD1	TRBV7-2	-	TRBJ2-4	TGTGCCAGCAGCGGTACCGGGACAGGCCTCGCCAAAAACATTCAGTACTTC	CASSGTGTGLAKNIQYF
TRBD1	TRBV5-1	-	TRBJ1-2	TGCGCCAGCAGCACGGACAGGACCTATGGCTACACCTTC	CASSTDRTYGYTF
-	TRBV24-1	few	TRBJ2-3	TGTGCCACCAGTGATACCAGACAGGCAGATACGCAGTATTTT	CATSDTRQADTQYF
-	TRBV29-1	many	TRBJ2-5	TGCAGCGTGCGACTAGAGACCCAGTACTTC	CSVRLETQYF
-	TRBV5-6	many	TRBJ2-5	TGTGCCAGCAGCGCCTTAGATTTTTGGCGGGAGACCCAGTACTTC	CASSALDFWRETQYF
TRBD1	TRBV15	many	TRBJ2-5	TGTGCCACCAGCAGAGAGACAGGGGGAGAGACCCAGTACTTC	CATSRETGGETQYF
-	TRBV29-1	-	TRBJ1-1	TGCAGCGTGGATTCGGGGCTCTTGAACACTGAAGCTTTCTTT	CSVDSGLLNTEAFF
-	TRBV3-1	-	TRBJ2-1	TGTGCCAGCAGCCCTTCCAGAGGACTCTCCTACAATGAGCAGTTCTTC	CASSPSRGLSYNEQFF
-	TRBV20-1	-	TRBJ2-1	TGCAGTGCTAGTTACAGCAGGTCCTACAATGAGCAGTTCTTC	CSASYSRSYNEQFF
TRBD1	TRBV7-2	few	TRBJ2-4	TGTGCCAGCAGTGACAGGGGGCTAGGGATTCAGTACTTC	CASSDRGLGIQYF
TRBD2	TRBV5-1	many	TRBJ2-1	TGCGCCAGCAGCTTGGGAAAAGTAGCGGGAGCACATGAGCAGTTCTTC	CASSLGKVAGAHEQFF
TRBD1	TRBV6-1	many	TRBJ2-1	TGTGCCAGCAGGCGGACAGGAGGCTCCTACAATGAGCAGTTCTTC	CASRRTGGSYNEQFF
-	TRBV20-1	-	TRBJ2-2	TGCAGTGCTGGGGGCGTGGGCCCGAACACCGGGGAGCTGTTTTTT	CSAGGVGPNTGELFF
-	TRBV18	-	TRBJ2-7	TGTGCCAGCTCACGGACGGCAGCCTACGAGCAGTACTTC	CASSRTAAYEQYF
-	TRBV7-6	few	TRBJ1-6	TGTGCCAGCAGCGCACGGGCTTCCTCCGATTCACCCCTCCACTTT	CASSARASSDSPLHF
TRBD2	TRBV20-1	-	TRBJ2-5	TGCAGTGCTAGGCCCCTAGCGGGAGACGGAGAGACCCAGTACTTC	CSARPLAGDGETQYF
-	TRBV27	few	TRBJ2-3	TGTGCCAGCTGCGCTCTGGACTCTATCACAGATACGCAGTATTTT	CASCALDSITDTQYF
-	TRBV7-2	-	TRBJ1-1	TGTGCCAGCAGCTTAGCGCACCCCATTTCCTTCGGCACTGAAGCTTTCTTT	CASSLAHPISFGTEAFF
-	TRBV30	-	TRBJ1-1	TGTGCCCGCGAGGAGGGGATCGGGAACACTGAAGCTTTCTTT	CAREEGIGNTEAFF
-	TRBV13	-	TRBJ2-1	TGTGCCAGCAGCCCTAATAAATGGTACAATGAGCAGTTCTTC	CASSPNKWYNEQFF
-	TRBV10-3	few	TRBJ1-1	TGTGCTATCAGTGTCGGAAGGACTGAAGCTTTCTTT	CAISVGRTEAFF
-	TRBV20-1	-	TRBJ2-5	TGCAGTGCTAGAGGTCTCGGGAGTCCCATGGAGACCCAGTACTTC	CSARGLGSPMETQYF
-	TRBV28	few	TRBJ2-4	TGTGCCAGCAGTGGACCGTCCTTGGCCAAAAACATTCAGTACTTC	CASSGPSLAKNIQYF
-	TRBV20-1	-	TRBJ2-2	TGCAGCGTAGAGGGGTCGTCCGGGGAGCTGTTTTTT	CSVEGSSGELFF
TRBD1	TRBV5-1	few	TRBJ2-7	TGCGCCAGCGACACAGGGGTATACGAGCAGTACTTC	CASDTGVYEQYF
-	TRBV12-3/TRBV12-4	few	TRBJ1-1	TGTGCCAGCAGTTTACGACGGCAGAACACTGAAGCTTTCTTT	CASSLRRQNTEAFF
-	TRBV20-1	many	TRBJ2-3	TGCAGTGCCCTTAAGGGCGATACGCAGTATTTT	CSALKGDTQYF
-	TRBV5-1	many	TRBJ2-5	TGTGCCAGCAGCTTAGCAGGAAGGCAAGAGACCCAGTACTTC	CASSLAGRQETQYF
-	TRBV5-6	few	TRBJ2-1	TGTGCCAGCAGCTTGAGCCTCCGTCACAATGAGCAGTTCTTC	CASSLSLRHNEQFF
-	TRBV7-2	-	TRBJ2-3	TGTGCCAGCAGCTTAATTCCGGGGTTCCGCACAGATACGCAGTATTTT	CASSLIPGFRTDTQYF
-	TRBV12-3/TRBV12-4	few	TRBJ2-1	TGTGCCAGCAGTTTAACGTCCAGAACCAATGAGCAGTTCTTC	CASSLTSRTNEQFF
TRBD2	TRBV30	-	TRBJ2-1	TGTGCCTGCTTACTAGCGGGACCTTACAATGAGCAGTTCTTC	CACLLAGPYNEQFF
-	TRBV20-1	-	TRBJ2-1	TGCAGTGCTAGAAAAGGAGGGTCTATATACAATGAGCAGTTCTTC	CSARKGGSIYNEQFF
-	TRBV7-9	few	TRBJ1-1	TGTGCCAGCAGCTCCGGACTGGAAGCTTTCTTT	CASSSGLEAFF
-	TRBV7-9	-	TRBJ2-6	TGTGCCAGCAGCTCCGGGTACCTTGGGGGGGCCAACGTCCTGACTTTC	CASSSGYLGGANVLTF
-	TRBV5-6	-	TRBJ2-3	TGTGCCAGCAGCTTGCTCCCTAGCGGCACAGATACGCAGTATTTT	CASSLLPSGTDTQYF
TRBD2	TRBV19	few	TRBJ2-3	TGTGCCAGTACCTCCCGGTTTAGCGGGGTTATCACAGATACGCAGTATTTT	CASTSRFSGVITDTQYF
-	TRBV4-3	-	TRBJ1-6	TGCGCCAGCAGCCAAGATTATGGGGGAGGTTCACCCCTCCACTTT	CASSQDYGGGSPLHF
-	TRBV10-3	-	TRBJ2-7	TGTGCCATCGGGGGGGGCGGCCCTCAGTACTTC	CAIGGGGPQYF
TRBD2	TRBV4-3	-	TRBJ2-1	TGCGCCAGCAGCCAAGATAGCGGGCGAAGCTCCTACAATGAGCAGTTCTTC	CASSQDSGRSSYNEQFF
TRBD2	TRBV18	-	TRBJ2-2	TGTGCCAGCTCACCACAACTAGCGGGAGTGGAGAACACCGGGGAGCTGTTTTTT	CASSPQLAGVENTGELFF
-	TRBV27	many	TRBJ1-1	TGTGCCAGCAGGTACAGTCCGAACACTGAAGCTTTCTTT	CASRYSPNTEAFF
TRBD1	TRBV4-3	-	TRBJ1-2	TGCGCCAGCAGCCTTAGGGACAGGTCGTACGGCTACACCTTC	CASSLRDRSYGYTF
-	TRBV11-2	many	TRBJ1-2	TGTGCCAGCAGCGCGGACCGGGACGGGTTCTCCACCTTC	CASSADRDGFSTF
-	TRBV7-2	-	TRBJ2-2	TGTGCCAGCAGCTTAGTGGAAAATAAGATGTTTTTT	CASSLVENKMFF
TRBD1	TRBV20-1	once	TRBJ1-6	TGCTGTGCTAGAGATGTTGCGGGACAGGGGTCGAATTCACCCCTCCACTTT	CCARDVAGQGSNSPLHF
TRBD2	TRBV5-1	-	TRBJ2-7	TGCGCCAGCAGCTTGAGCGGGGTCGCAGGGAAAGGCTACGAGCAGTACTTC	CASSLSGVAGKGYEQYF
-	TRBV6-2/TRBV6-3	-	TRBJ2-4	TGTGCCAGCAGTTATACGGGGTCCCCTTTAGCCAAAAACATTCAGTACTTC	CASSYTGSPLAKNIQYF
TRBD1	TRBV12-3/TRBV12-4	-	TRBJ2-5	TGTGCCAGCAGCTACGCCCAATTTACAGGGGCAGAGACCCAGTACTTC	CASSYAQFTGAETQYF
-	TRBV4-2	many	TRBJ2-3	TGTGCCAGCAGCCAAGTCACCCAAACGGCTGGGCAGTATTTT	CASSQVTQTAGQYF
TRBD1	TRBV12-3/TRBV12-4	few	TRBJ1-1	TGTGCCAGCAGAACCGGGACAGTTAACACTGAAGCTTTCTTT	CASRTGTVNTEAFF